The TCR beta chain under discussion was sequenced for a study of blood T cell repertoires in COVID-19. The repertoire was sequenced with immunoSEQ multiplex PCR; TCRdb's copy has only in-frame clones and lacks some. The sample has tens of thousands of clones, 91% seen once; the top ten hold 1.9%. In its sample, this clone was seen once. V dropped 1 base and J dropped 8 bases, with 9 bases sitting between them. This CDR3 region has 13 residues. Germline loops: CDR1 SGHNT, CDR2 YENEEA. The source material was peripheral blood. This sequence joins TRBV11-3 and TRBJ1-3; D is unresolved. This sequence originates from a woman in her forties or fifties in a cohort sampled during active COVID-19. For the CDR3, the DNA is TGTGCCAGCAGCTTAGGTCTGGCAGACACCATATATTTT. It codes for CASSLGLADTIYF.